What follows describes a single T cell receptor beta chain. The antigen remains undetermined. The sample comes from a study of T cells in localized non-small cell lung cancer. Study-level results: There was higher T cell clonality in uninvolved adjacent lung than in tumor, and it was highest there.

The CDR3 runs 14 residues. Germline V CDR1 and CDR2: PRHDT, FYEKMQ (reference sequence). The V end was cut by 5 bases, the J end by 1 base, with 11 bases between. Data came from immunoSEQ multiplex PCR; TCRdb stores just in-frame clones and leaves some out. The repertoire holds tens of thousands of clones, with 84% as singletons. This chain uses TRBV13 with TRBJ2-5; D remains ambiguous. This receptor was obtained from a female donor of 60 years or more with stage I lung adenocarcinoma. Here the sequenced sample was peripheral blood, taken before any cancer treatment. The CDR3 loop reads CASSTRRSQETQYF. CDR3 DNA sequence: TGTGCCAGCAGCACCCGACGCTCCCAAGAGACCCAGTACTTC.